The present T cell receptor (beta chain) was sequenced within a study of CD8 T cells in Susac syndrome. The RNA, about 0.45 to 1 ug, was put through reverse transcription using random hexamers. TCR beta CDR3 was amplified by immunoSEQ multiplex PCR. This amplification extended across 54 Vbeta and 13 Jbeta segments. TCRdb independently ran MiXCR on the immunoSEQ multiplex PCR reads; one entry per CDR3 protein. The sample lists hundreds of thousands of distinct CDR3 sequences, approximately 94% occurring once. Sequencing of TCR beta was performed on blood CD8+ T cells and on blood CD4+ T cells. Recently defined diagnostic criteria for definite or probable disease were fulfilled by Susac syndrome patients. This clonotype was seen a single time. CDR3 length: 17 residues. Germline V gene lookup returns CDR1 WSHSY and CDR2 SAAADI. The ends were cut back, 3 bases at V and 7 bases at J, with 19 bases in the middle.

This sequence joins TRBV10-2 and TRBJ1-6; D perhaps matches TRBD1 (6 bases). Sequencing was carried out using CD4+ T cells from PBMCs. This sequence was found in a human donor with Susac syndrome. The CDR3 nucleotides read TGCGCCAGCAGTGATCTCTTAGGGGGGGCTCAGAATTCACCCCTCCACTTT. As protein: CASSDLLGGAQNSPLHF.